Presented here are 23 T cell receptor beta chains from one specimen sequenced in a study of persistence of HIV-infected CD4 T cells. The libraries were made with immunoSEQ version 4 in survey mode. TCRdb keeps only in-frame clones here, not all; method: immunoSEQ multiplex PCR. Among approximately 39,000 clones listed, 82% were seen once. The stimulus was an HIV-1 Gag 15-mer peptide pool, 0.9 to 1 ug/peptide/mL. Sorted nonresponding memory CD4+ T cells were CD40L-negative, CD69-negative, CD45RO-high. For these receptors, no antigen is known. The material sequenced was cultured CD4+ T cells from PBMCs, taken from a patient who received antiretroviral therapy. These receptor sequences come from an adult with HIV. The donor label of this sample is uncertain.

The CDR3 loop is CASSLDEGYGYTF. CDR3 DNA sequence: TGTGCCAGCAGCCTAGATGAGGGATATGGCTACACCTTC. The chain joins TRBV5-5 to TRBJ1-2; D gene ambiguous. V was pared by 4 bases and J by 5 bases, with 12 bases between. Germline V gives CDR1 SGHKS, CDR2 YYEKEE (reference sequence). CDR3 length: 13 residues.

This rearrangement joins TRBV30 to TRBJ1-1; 10 nucleotides align to TRBD1. This CDR3 is 15 amino acids long. Germline V gene data show CDR1 as GTSNPN and CDR2 as SVGIG (reference sequence). Germline trimming cut 2 bases from V and 4 bases from J; bases unmatched to any gene: 7. CDR3 sequence: CAWSNPGTGVTEAFF. The CDR3 nucleotides are TGTGCCTGGAGTAATCCCGGGACAGGGGTCACTGAAGCTTTCTTT.

The chain is built from TRBV11-3 and TRBJ2-4, with D possibly matching TRBD1 (6 bases). V was clipped by 5 bases and J by 8 bases, with 10 bases between them. The CDR3 runs to 12 residues. Germline-derived CDR1 and CDR2 are SGHNT and YENEEA. The CDR3 sequence: CASSQGSDIQYF. The CDR3 bases are TGTGCCAGCAGCCAGGGGAGTGACATTCAGTACTTC.

CDR3 sequence: CASSKDSLAGGPNEQYF. The CDR3 DNA follows: TGTGCCAGCAGCAAAGACTCTTTAGCGGGGGGGCCAAACGAGCAGTACTTC. The chain employs TRBV21-1 and TRBJ2-7; the D segment call TRBD2 is taken from the table without a DNA check. TRBV21-1 is described as a pseudogene. The CDR3 covers 17 residues.

V gene TRBV7-9 combines with J gene TRBJ1-5; 9 bases are shared with TRBD1. Germline V CDR1 and CDR2: SEHNR, FQNEAQ (reference sequence). The CDR3 has 18 residues. The J segment lost 0 bases and the V segment lost 4 bases, leaving 10 bases of the junction unmatched. Written as DNA, the CDR3 is TGTGCCAGCAGCTCCGGGACAGGGAACCGATATAGCAATCAGCCCCAGCATTTT. As protein: CASSSGTGNRYSNQPQHF.

The chain recombines TRBV6-5 with TRBJ2-7; D may correspond to TRBD1 or TRBD2 (5 bases each). There are 14 residues in the CDR3. V dropped 6 bases and J dropped 1 base, with 13 bases sitting between them. CDR1 is MNHEY, CDR2 SVGAGI, per germline. CDR3 sequence: CASSTNGGSYEQYV. The CDR3 DNA is TGTGCCAGCAGCACGAATGGGGGATCCTACGAGCAGTACGTC.

The CDR3 protein is CASSLSPGQGYGYTF. The CDR3 region has the DNA TGCGCCAGCAGCTTATCGCCAGGGCAGGGGTATGGCTACACCTTC. The chain combines TRBV5-1 with TRBJ1-2; D might be TRBD1 (6 bases). The V end was cut by 2 bases, the J end by 5 bases, with 16 bases between. The CDR3 sequence is 15 residues long. Looked up from germline, CDR1 is SGHRS and CDR2 is YFSETQ. The variable domain in full, with the rest retrieved from reference TRBV5-1 and TRBJ1-2, is KAGVTQTPRYLIKTRGQQVTLSCSPISGHRSVSWYQQTPGQGLQFLFEYFSETQRNKGNFPGRFSGRQFSNSRSEMNVSTLELGDSALYLCASSLSPGQGYGYTFGSGTRLTVV.

The chain combines TRBV5-1 with TRBJ2-4; D may be TRBD2 (5 bases). This CDR3 is built from 14 residues. Germline V gene sequence: CDR1 SGHRS, CDR2 YFSETQ. Trimming pared 4 bases from V and 8 bases from J, leaving 16 bases between. In nucleotides, the CDR3 is TGCGCCAGCAGCCCGTTCACGGGAATGGACATTCAGTACTTC. As protein: CASSPFTGMDIQYF.

V and J are TRBV15 and TRBJ2-5; a weak D match, TRBD2 (5 bases). Germline V gene sequence: CDR1 LNHNV, CDR2 YYDKDF (reference sequence). V lost 3 bases and J 1 base, leaving 6 bases between the germline ends. The CDR3 runs 13 residues. For the CDR3, the DNA is TGTGCCACCAGCAGGACTATCCAAGAGACCCAGTACTTC. Its translation is CATSRTIQETQYF.

This clone was recorded only once. V and J are TRBV7-2 and TRBJ1-1; D possibly corresponds to TRBD1 (6 bases). This CDR3 contains 15 residues. V was shortened by 5 bases and J by 2 bases, with 15 bases between the two germline ends. The germline V gene has CDR1 SGHTA and CDR2 FQGNSA. This chain's CDR3 is CASSISGGPNTEAFF. As DNA, the CDR3 is TGTGCCAGCAGCATTTCCGGGGGGCCCAACACTGAAGCTTTCTTT.

Worth noting for this clone: This may be a read error, as it is one base from a much larger clone. The chain couples TRBV2 to TRBJ1-2; TRBD1 matches 10 bases. The V gene's germline CDR1 is SNHLY and CDR2 FYNNEI. The CDR3 spans 13 residues. After removal of 6 bases from V and 4 bases from J, the junction contained 2 bases not matched to a gene. The CDR3 bases are TGTGCCAGCAGGTGGACAGGGGGCTATGGCTACACCTTC. Protein: CASRWTGGYGYTF.

The V and J genes are TRBV4-1 and TRBJ2-3, with TRBD2 matching over 11 bases. J gave up 0 bases and V 5 bases, and 13 bases lay outside the gene matches. The CDR3 sequence is 19 residues long. The V gene's germline CDR1 is MGHRA and CDR2 YSYEKL. The CDR3 loop is CASSRDFSGGAFSTDTQYF. In DNA form, the CDR3 reads TGCGCCAGCAGCAGAGACTTTAGCGGGGGGGCGTTTAGCACAGATACGCAGTATTTT.

V is TRBV5-4 and J is TRBJ1-3, with D possibly TRBD1 on 6 matching bases. CDR3 length equals 13 residues. V was clipped by 0 bases and J by 7 bases, with 8 bases between them. Per the germline V gene, CDR1 is SGHNT and CDR2 is YYREEE (reference sequence). For the CDR3, the DNA is TGTGCCAGCAGCTTGGGAGGGGGGAACACCATATATTTT. Its translation is CASSLGGGNTIYF.

The chain has TRBV11-1 and TRBJ2-5; maybe TRBD1 (6 bases). The germline V gene has CDR1 SGHAT and CDR2 FQDESV (reference sequence). The V and J ends lost 1 base and 5 bases respectively, with 14 bases between them. This CDR3 is built from 15 residues. The CDR3 DNA sequence: TGTGCCAGCAGCTTAGAGAGGAGGCAGGGGGAGACCCAGTACTTC. Its translation: CASSLERRQGETQYF.

The V and J genes are TRBV30 and TRBJ1-1; D is ambiguous. This CDR3 is 13 amino acids long. Germline V gives CDR1 GTSNPN, CDR2 SVGIG (reference sequence). Between the trimmed V and J ends, which lost 0 bases and 6 bases, there was a span of 11 bases. Written as DNA, the CDR3 is TGTGCCTGGAGTGTCGGACTTGGCTCTGAAGCTTTCTTT. Its translation: CAWSVGLGSEAFF. The variable domain in full, with the rest retrieved from reference TRBV30 and TRBJ1-1, is SQTIHQWPATLVQPVGSPLSLECTVEGTSNPNLYWYRQAAGRGLQLLFYSVGIGQISSEVPQNLSASRPQDRQFILSSKKLLLSDSGFYLCAWSVGLGSEAFFGQGTRLTVV.

CDR3 DNA: TGTGCCAGCAGCGAAACCGACGCCAGGGTGAGCTCCTACGAGCAGTACTTC. This translates into CASSETDARVSSYEQYF. The V call is TRBV7-8, the J call TRBJ2-7, with D possibly being TRBD1 (5 bases). Germline V gene sequence: CDR1 SGHVS, CDR2 FQNEAQ. Trimming pared 5 bases from V and 0 bases from J, leaving 20 bases between. The CDR3 contains 17 residues.

This clone has a handful of counts. V is TRBV7-9 and J is TRBJ2-3; 7 bases are shared with TRBD1. The CDR3 spans 16 residues. Germline V gene sequence: CDR1 SEHNR, CDR2 FQNEAQ (reference sequence). V gave up 5 bases and J gave up 2 bases; unmatched junction bases: 10. CDR3 sequence: CASSPDPGQFTDTQYF. The CDR3 DNA reads TGTGCCAGCAGCCCCGACCCGGGACAGTTCACAGATACGCAGTATTTT.

The genes are TRBV7-3 and TRBJ2-2; TRBD2 matches 10 bases. V was clipped by 3 bases and J by 5 bases; unmatched bases: 9. This CDR3 is built from 17 residues. Germline CDR1 reads SGHTA; CDR2 reads FQGTGA. The CDR3 bases are TGTGCCAGCAGCTTTAGTAGCCTAGCGGGGGTAACCGGGGAGCTGTTTTTT. Translation gives CASSFSSLAGVTGELFF.

The chain links TRBV6-6 to TRBJ2-7; 8 bases match TRBD1. Trimming cost V 7 bases and J 3 bases; bases outside gene matches: 8. The CDR3 covers 14 residues. Germline lookup yields CDR1 MNHNY and CDR2 SVGAGI (reference sequence). The CDR3 reads CASTPDRGVYEQYF. Written as DNA, the CDR3 is TGTGCCAGCACGCCAGACAGGGGAGTCTACGAGCAGTACTTC.

The chain employs TRBV5-1 and TRBJ2-1; 8 positions match TRBD1. This CDR3 is built from 15 residues. The V segment lost 2 bases and the J segment 10 bases; nucleotides outside the gene matches: 11. CDR1 and CDR2 (germline): SGHRS, YFSETQ. The CDR3: CASSFGAGGAGEQFF. The CDR3, as DNA: TGCGCCAGCAGCTTTGGGGCAGGGGGCGCGGGGGAGCAGTTCTTC.

The J gene is TRBJ2-6, the V gene TRBV3-1 (or the pseudogene TRBV3-2); D is unresolved. Trimming took off 5 bases at V and 2 bases at J, with 10 bases between the two ends. The CDR3 is made up of 15 amino acids. CDR1 and CDR2 from the germline V gene are LGHDT and YNNKEL (reference sequence). CDR3 in amino acids: CASSTWAPGANVLTF. CDR3 sequence (DNA): TGTGCCAGCAGCACATGGGCTCCTGGGGCCAACGTCCTGACTTTC.

The genes are TRBV10-3 and TRBJ1-6; D gene ambiguous. With 4 bases removed from V and 8 bases from J, the gap between germline ends came to 15 bases. CDR3 length: 15 residues. Germline-derived CDR1 and CDR2 are ENHRY and SYGVKD. CDR3 bases: TGTGCCATCAGTGGAGGACGCGGGAGGGATTCACCCCTCCACTTT. As protein: CAISGGRGRDSPLHF.

The rearrangement links TRBV15 to TRBJ1-2, with D unclear. Germline CDR1 is LNHNV and CDR2 is YYDKDF (reference sequence). Trimming removed 0 bases at V and 3 bases at J, with 11 bases between. The CDR3 sequence is 15 residues long. Here the CDR3 reads CATSREGLLDYGYTF. DNA for the CDR3: TGTGCCACCAGCAGAGAGGGGTTACTAGACTATGGCTACACCTTC.